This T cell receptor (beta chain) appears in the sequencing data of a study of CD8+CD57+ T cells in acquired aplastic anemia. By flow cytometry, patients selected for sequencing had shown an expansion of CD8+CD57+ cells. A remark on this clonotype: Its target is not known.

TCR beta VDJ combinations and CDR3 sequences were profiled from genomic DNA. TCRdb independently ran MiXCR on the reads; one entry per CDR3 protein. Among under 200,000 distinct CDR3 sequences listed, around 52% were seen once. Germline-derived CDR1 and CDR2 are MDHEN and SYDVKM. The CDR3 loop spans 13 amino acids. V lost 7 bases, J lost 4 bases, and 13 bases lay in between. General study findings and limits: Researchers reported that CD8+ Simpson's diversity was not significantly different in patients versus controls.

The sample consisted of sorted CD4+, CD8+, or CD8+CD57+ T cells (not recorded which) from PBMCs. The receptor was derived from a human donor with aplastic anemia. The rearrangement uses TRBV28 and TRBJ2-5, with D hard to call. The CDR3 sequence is CASTDGPRETQYF. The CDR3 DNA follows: TGTGCCAGCACGGACGGACCCAGAGAGACCCAGTACTTC.